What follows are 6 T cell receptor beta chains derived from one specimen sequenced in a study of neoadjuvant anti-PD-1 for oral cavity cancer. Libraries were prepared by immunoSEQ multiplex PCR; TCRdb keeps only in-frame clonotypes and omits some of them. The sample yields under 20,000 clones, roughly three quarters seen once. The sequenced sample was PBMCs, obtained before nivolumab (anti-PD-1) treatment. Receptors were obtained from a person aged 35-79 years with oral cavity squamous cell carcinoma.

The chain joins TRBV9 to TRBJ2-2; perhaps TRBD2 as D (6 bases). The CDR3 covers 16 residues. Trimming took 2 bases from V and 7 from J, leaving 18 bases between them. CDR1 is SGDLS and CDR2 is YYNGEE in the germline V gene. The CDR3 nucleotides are TGTGCCAGCAGCGTTCGTTCTAGCGCCGGGGTCGGGGAGCTGTTTTTT. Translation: CASSVRSSAGVGELFF.

Here the CDR3 DNA reads TGCAGCGTTGAAGCCTCCGGGCCCTCCGGGGGTTACGAGCAGTACTTC. Its protein is CSVEASGPSGGYEQYF. J is TRBJ2-7 and V is TRBV29-1; D possibly corresponds to TRBD2 (6 bases). The CDR3 is 16 residues long. Trimming took off 1 base at V and 4 bases at J, with 20 bases between the two ends. Germline CDR1 is SQVTM and CDR2 is ANQGSEA.

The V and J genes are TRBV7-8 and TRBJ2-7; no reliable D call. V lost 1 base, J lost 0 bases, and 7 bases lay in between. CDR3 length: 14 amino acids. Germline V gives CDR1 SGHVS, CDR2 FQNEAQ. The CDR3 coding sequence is TGTGCCAGCAGCTTAGGGTCCCCCTCCTACGAGCAGTACTTC. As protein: CASSLGSPSYEQYF. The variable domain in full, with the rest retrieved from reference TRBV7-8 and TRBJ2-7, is GAGVSQSPRYKVAKRGQDVALRCDPISGHVSLFWYQQALGQGPEFLTYFQNEAQLDKSGLPSDRFFAERPEGSVSTLKIQRTQQEDSAVYLCASSLGSPSYEQYFGPGTRLTVT.

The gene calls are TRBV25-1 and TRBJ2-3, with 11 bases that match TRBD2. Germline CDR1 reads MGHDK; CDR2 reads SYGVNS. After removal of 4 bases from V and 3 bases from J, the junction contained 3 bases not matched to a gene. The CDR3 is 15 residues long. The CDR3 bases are TGTGCCAGCAGTGCCACTAGCGGGAGAACAGATACGCAGTATTTT. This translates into CASSATSGRTDTQYF.

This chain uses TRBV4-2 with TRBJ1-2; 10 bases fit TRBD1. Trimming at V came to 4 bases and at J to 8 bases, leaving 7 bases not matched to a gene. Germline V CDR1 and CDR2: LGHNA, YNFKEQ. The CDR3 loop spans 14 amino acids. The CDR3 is CASSRLGTGEGYTF. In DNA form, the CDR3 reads TGTGCCAGCAGCCGATTAGGGACAGGGGAAGGCTACACCTTC.

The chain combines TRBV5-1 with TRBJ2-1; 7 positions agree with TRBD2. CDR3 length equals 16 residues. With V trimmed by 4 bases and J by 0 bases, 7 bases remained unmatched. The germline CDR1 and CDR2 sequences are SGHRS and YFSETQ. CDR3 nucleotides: TGCGCCAGCAGCCGGACTAGAGGGAGCTCCTACAATGAGCAGTTCTTC. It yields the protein CASSRTRGSSYNEQFF.